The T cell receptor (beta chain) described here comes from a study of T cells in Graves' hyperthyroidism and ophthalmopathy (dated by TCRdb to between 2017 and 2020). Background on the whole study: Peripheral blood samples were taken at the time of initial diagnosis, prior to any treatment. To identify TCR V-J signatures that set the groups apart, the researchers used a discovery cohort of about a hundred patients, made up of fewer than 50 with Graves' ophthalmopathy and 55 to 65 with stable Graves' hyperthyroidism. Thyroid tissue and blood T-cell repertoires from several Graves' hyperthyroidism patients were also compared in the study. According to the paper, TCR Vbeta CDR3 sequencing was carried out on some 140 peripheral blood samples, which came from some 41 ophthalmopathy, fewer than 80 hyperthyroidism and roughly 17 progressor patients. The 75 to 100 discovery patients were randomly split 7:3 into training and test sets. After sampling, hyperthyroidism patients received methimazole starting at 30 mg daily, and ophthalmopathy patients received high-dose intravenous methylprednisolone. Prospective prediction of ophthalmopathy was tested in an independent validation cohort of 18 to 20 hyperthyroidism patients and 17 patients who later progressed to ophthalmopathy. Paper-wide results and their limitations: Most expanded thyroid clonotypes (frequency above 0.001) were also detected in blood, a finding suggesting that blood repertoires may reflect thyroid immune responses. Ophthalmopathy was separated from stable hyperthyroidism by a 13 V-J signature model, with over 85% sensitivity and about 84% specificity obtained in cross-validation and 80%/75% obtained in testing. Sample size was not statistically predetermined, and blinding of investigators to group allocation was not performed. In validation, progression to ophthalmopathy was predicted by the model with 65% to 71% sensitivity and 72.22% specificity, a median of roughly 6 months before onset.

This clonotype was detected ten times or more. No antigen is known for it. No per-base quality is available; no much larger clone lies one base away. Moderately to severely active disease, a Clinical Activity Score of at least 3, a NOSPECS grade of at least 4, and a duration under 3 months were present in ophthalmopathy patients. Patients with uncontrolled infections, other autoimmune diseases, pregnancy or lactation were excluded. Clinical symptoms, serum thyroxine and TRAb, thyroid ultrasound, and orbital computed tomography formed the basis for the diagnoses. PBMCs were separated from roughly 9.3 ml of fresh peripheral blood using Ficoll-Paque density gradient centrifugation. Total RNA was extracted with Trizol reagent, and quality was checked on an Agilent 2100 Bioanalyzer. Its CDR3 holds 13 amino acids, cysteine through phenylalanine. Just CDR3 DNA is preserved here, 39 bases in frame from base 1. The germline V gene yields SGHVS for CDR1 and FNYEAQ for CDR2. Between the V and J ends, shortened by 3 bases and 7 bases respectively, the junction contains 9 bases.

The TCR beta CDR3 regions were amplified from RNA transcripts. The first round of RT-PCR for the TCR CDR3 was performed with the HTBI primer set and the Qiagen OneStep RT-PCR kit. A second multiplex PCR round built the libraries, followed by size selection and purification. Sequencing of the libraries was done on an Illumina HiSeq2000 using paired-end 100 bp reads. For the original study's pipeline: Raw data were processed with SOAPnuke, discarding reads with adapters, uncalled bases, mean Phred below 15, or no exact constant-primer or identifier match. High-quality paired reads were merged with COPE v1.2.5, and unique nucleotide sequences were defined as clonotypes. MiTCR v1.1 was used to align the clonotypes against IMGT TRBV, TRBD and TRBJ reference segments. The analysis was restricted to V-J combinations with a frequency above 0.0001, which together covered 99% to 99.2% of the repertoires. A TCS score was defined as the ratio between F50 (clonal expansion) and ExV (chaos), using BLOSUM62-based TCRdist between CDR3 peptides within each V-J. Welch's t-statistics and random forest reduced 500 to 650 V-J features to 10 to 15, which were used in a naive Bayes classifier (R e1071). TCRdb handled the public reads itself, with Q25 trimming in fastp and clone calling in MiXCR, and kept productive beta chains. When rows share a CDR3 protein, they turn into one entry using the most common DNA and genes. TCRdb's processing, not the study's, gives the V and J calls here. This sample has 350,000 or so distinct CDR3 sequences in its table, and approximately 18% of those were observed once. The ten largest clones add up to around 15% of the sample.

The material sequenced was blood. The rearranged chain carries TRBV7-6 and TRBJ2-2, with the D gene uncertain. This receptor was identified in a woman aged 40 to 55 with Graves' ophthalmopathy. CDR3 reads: CASSFGEIGELFF. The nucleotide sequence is TGTGCCAGCAGCTTTGGGGAAATCGGGGAGCTGTTTTTT.